One and the same sample provided the 30 T cell receptor beta chains below, sequenced in a study of CD8 T cells in Susac syndrome. An amount of RNA that ranged from roughly 0.45 to 1 ug was reverse transcribed with random hexamers. Via MiXCR, TCRdb re-called the immunoSEQ multiplex PCR reads, giving one row per CDR3 protein. The sample contains under 200,000 distinct CDR3 sequences, about 95% of which appear only once. Sequenced: CD4+ T cells from PBMCs. The source of these receptors is a human donor in good health.

Only one count was recorded for this clonotype. The V and J genes are TRBV29-1 and TRBJ1-1, with D tentatively TRBD1 (5 bases). Germline CDR1 SQVTM, CDR2 ANQGSEA. The CDR3 totals 12 residues. V lost 4 bases, J lost 5 bases, and 11 bases lay in between. CDR3 nucleotides: TGCAGCGTTGGGGGCGTGTTTACTGAAGCTTTCTTT. Translating it yields CSVGGVFTEAFF.

The chain joins TRBV20-1 to TRBJ1-2; the D gene is possibly TRBD1 (5 bases). This CDR3 contains 12 residues. V lost 3 bases to trimming and J lost 7 bases, with 12 bases between them. Germline CDR1 DFQATT, CDR2 SNEGSKA (reference sequence). CDR3: CSASSSGGGYTF. CDR3 nucleotide sequence: TGCAGTGCTAGTTCTTCGGGGGGTGGCTACACCTTC.

The rearrangement joins TRBV3-1 to TRBJ2-2, with a weak D call TRBD2 (5 bases). The CDR3 has 14 residues. The V and J ends lost 1 base and 5 bases respectively, with 8 bases between them. Looked up from germline, CDR1 is LGHDT and CDR2 is YNNKEL (reference sequence). CDR3 in DNA: TGTGCCAGCAGCCAAGTGGGAGATACCGGGGAGCTGTTTTTT. It specifies CASSQVGDTGELFF.

The rearrangement uses TRBV12-3 or TRBV12-4 and TRBJ1-5; no reliable D call. The CDR3 runs 13 residues. The V gene lost 3 bases and the J gene lost 4 bases, with 7 bases spanning the gap. CDR3 nucleotide sequence: TGTGCCAGCAGTTTGGAGGAAAATCAGCCCCAGCATTTT. Translation: CASSLEENQPQHF.

This chain links TRBV5-6 with TRBJ2-3; D ambiguous. Germline V lookup: CDR1 SGHDT, CDR2 YYEEEE. Trimming stripped 2 bases from V and 0 bases from J, with 7 bases between. The CDR3 runs 14 residues. The CDR3 sequence is CASSFGPSTDTQYF. CDR3 DNA sequence: TGTGCCAGCAGCTTCGGGCCCAGCACAGATACGCAGTATTTT.

V and J are TRBV10-3 and TRBJ2-7, with TRBD1 matching over 8 bases. The CDR3 has 13 residues. The germline V gene has CDR1 ENHRY and CDR2 SYGVKD. After removal of 5 bases from V and 6 bases from J, the junction contained 6 bases not matched to a gene. Written as DNA, the CDR3 is TGTGCCATCAGTCTCGGACAGGGCCGCGAGCAGTACTTC. Protein sequence: CAISLGQGREQYF.

The rearrangement joins TRBV12-3 or TRBV12-4 to TRBJ2-7; the D call may be TRBD1 or TRBD2 (5 bases each). The CDR3 length is 16 residues. The V end lost 5 bases, the J end lost 2 bases, and 19 bases lay between the germline ends. The CDR3 bases are TGTGCCAGCAGTACTAGGGTACAGGCCTCAGCCTACGAGCAGTACTTC. As protein: CASSTRVQASAYEQYF.

This chain joins TRBV7-3 and TRBJ2-5; 9 bases are shared with TRBD2. CDR1 SGHTA and CDR2 FQGTGA come from the germline V gene. V lost 0 bases, J lost 4 bases, and 3 bases stayed unmatched. CDR3 length: 15 amino acids. The CDR3 DNA is TGTGCCAGCAGCTTAACTGCGGGGGGGTCAGAGACCCAGTACTTC. This gives the protein CASSLTAGGSETQYF.

The rearrangement uses TRBV5-1 and TRBJ2-4, with D unclear. This CDR3 is built from 14 residues. Looked up from germline, CDR1 is SGHRS and CDR2 is YFSETQ. V lost 1 base and J lost 8, with 13 bases in between. CDR3 region: CASSLSVGRDIQYF. The CDR3 coding sequence is TGCGCCAGCAGCTTGTCCGTGGGCCGGGACATTCAGTACTTC.

The chain has TRBV29-1 and TRBJ2-7, with 9 bases lining up with TRBD1. The V gene's germline CDR1 is SQVTM and CDR2 ANQGSEA. The CDR3 loop spans 12 amino acids. V was clipped by 3 bases and J by 5 bases; unmatched bases: 2. CDR3 sequence: CSVDGTGNEQYF. In DNA form, the CDR3 reads TGCAGCGTTGATGGGACAGGGAACGAGCAGTACTTC.

This sequence joins TRBV7-2 and TRBJ2-7; TRBD1 matches at 10 bases. J lost 5 bases, V lost 5 bases, and 6 bases had no gene match. The germline V gene has CDR1 SGHTA and CDR2 FQGNSA. This CDR3 contains 14 residues. DNA for the CDR3: TGTGCCAGCAGCAGTATCGGGACAGGGGACGAGCAGTACTTC. Amino acids: CASSSIGTGDEQYF.

J is TRBJ2-5 and V is TRBV29-1; unclear D gene. Trimming removed 3 bases from V and 6 bases from J, with 11 bases in between. CDR1 SQVTM and CDR2 ANQGSEA come from the germline V gene. There are 12 residues in the CDR3. The CDR3: CSVDNVGKTQYF. For the CDR3, the DNA is TGCAGCGTTGATAATGTGGGGAAGACCCAGTACTTC. The full variable domain, completed using reference TRBV29-1 and TRBJ2-5, is SAVISQKPSRDICQRGTSLTIQCQVDSQVTMMFWYRQQPGQSLTLIATANQGSEATYESGFVIDKFPISRPNLTFSTLTVSNMSPEDSSIYLCSVDNVGKTQYFGPGTRLLVL.

This clonotype was found a few times. The gene calls are TRBV6-1 and TRBJ1-1; D is uncertain. The germline CDR1 and CDR2 sequences are MNHNS and SASEGT. The CDR3 extends over 13 amino acids. Trimming took 7 bases from V and 1 from J, leaving 10 bases between them. CDR3 coding DNA: TGTGCCAGCACCTTCCGACAGAACACTGAAGCTTTCTTT. Its translation: CASTFRQNTEAFF.

The CDR3 protein is CASSYSRGLHQPQHF. CDR3 sequence (DNA): TGTGCCAGCAGTTACTCGAGGGGGCTCCATCAGCCCCAGCATTTT. The gene calls are TRBV6-2 or TRBV6-3 and TRBJ1-5, with 7 bases identical to TRBD1. CDR1 MNHEY and CDR2 SVGEGT come from the germline V gene. The CDR3 contains 15 residues. V trimming: 0 bases; J trimming: 5 bases; junction bases outside the gene matches: 4.

The chain joins TRBV29-1 to TRBJ2-3; D possibly corresponds to TRBD1 (7 bases). This CDR3 contains 14 residues. Per germline, CDR1 SQVTM and CDR2 ANQGSEA. The CDR3 protein is CSALRGDRTDTQYF. The CDR3 DNA follows: TGCAGTGCCCTCAGGGGGGATCGCACAGATACGCAGTATTTT.

The gene calls are TRBV27 and TRBJ1-5; D not certain. The germline V and J ends were trimmed by 8 bases and 5 bases, with 16 bases remaining between them. CDR1 is MNHEY, CDR2 SMNVEV, per germline (reference sequence). CDR3 length equals 14 residues. The CDR3 sequence: CASARSLSHQPQHF. The CDR3 DNA sequence: TGTGCCAGCGCCCGCAGCCTCTCCCATCAGCCCCAGCATTTT.

The chain carries TRBV29-1 and TRBJ2-1; 12 bases match TRBD2. Germline loops: CDR1 SQVTM, CDR2 ANQGSEA. The CDR3 loop spans 13 amino acids. The J segment lost 7 bases and the V segment lost 7 bases, leaving 5 bases of the junction unmatched. The CDR3 here is CSAETSGGNEQFF. CDR3 in DNA: TGCAGCGCAGAGACTAGCGGGGGTAATGAGCAGTTCTTC.

V and J are TRBV12-3 or TRBV12-4 and TRBJ1-2, with TRBD1 matching over 10 bases. The CDR3 is 15 residues long. Trimming at V came to 6 bases and at J to 2 bases, leaving 6 bases not matched to a gene. CDR3 DNA: TGTGCCAGCAGCAGAGACAGGGGGCGAAACTATGGCTACACCTTC. Amino acids: CASSRDRGRNYGYTF.

This sequence joins TRBV25-1 and TRBJ1-6; 10 nucleotides align to TRBD1. CDR3 length equals 15 residues. The ends lost 4 bases at V and 8 bases at J; junction bases unmatched: 5. Germline V gives CDR1 MGHDK, CDR2 SYGVNS. DNA for the CDR3: TGTGCCAGCAGTGGGTTAGGACAGGGGGATTCACCCCTCCACTTT. Its translation is CASSGLGQGDSPLHF.

This clonotype was counted a few times. The V gene is TRBV7-8, the J gene TRBJ1-6; no clear D. The CDR3 is 13 residues long. Trimming took 1 base from V and 7 from J, leaving 5 bases between them. Germline V gene lookup returns CDR1 SGHVS and CDR2 FQNEAQ. CDR3 nucleotide sequence: TGTGCCAGCAGCTTAGGGGCCAATTCACCCCTCCACTTT. Translation: CASSLGANSPLHF.

This chain links TRBV20-1 with TRBJ2-6; D uncertain. Trimming pared 0 bases from V and 0 bases from J, leaving 15 bases between. The V gene's germline CDR1 is DFQATT and CDR2 SNEGSKA (reference sequence). This CDR3 region has 18 residues. The CDR3 sequence: CSARDYLKAHSGANVLTF. The CDR3 region has the DNA TGCAGTGCTAGAGATTATCTGAAGGCGCACTCTGGGGCCAACGTCCTGACTTTC.

The rearrangement uses TRBV29-1 and TRBJ2-3, with TRBD2 as a possible D gene (6 bases). Germline V CDR1 and CDR2: SQVTM, ANQGSEA. The CDR3 spans 12 residues. The ends were cut back, 8 bases at V and 6 bases at J, with 15 bases in the middle. This CDR3 reads CSLTSGVDTQYF. DNA for the CDR3: TGCAGCCTAACATCGGGGGTCGATACGCAGTATTTT.

The chain combines TRBV15 with TRBJ2-7; 8 nucleotides align to TRBD2. V was pared by 0 bases and J by 7 bases, with 8 bases of the junction left unmatched. The length of the CDR3 is 15 residues. Germline lookup yields CDR1 LNHNV and CDR2 YYDKDF (reference sequence). CDR3 nucleotides: TGTGCCACCAGCAGAGATCGCGGGGGGCTTGGGGAGCAGTACTTC. Translation: CATSRDRGGLGEQYF.

The CDR3 bases are TGTGCCAGCAGTTTAGGAGGGACCGCCACTGAAGCTTTCTTT. Translating it yields CASSLGGTATEAFF. The chain has TRBV28 and TRBJ1-1; D is perhaps TRBD1 (5 bases). Trimming stripped 2 bases from V and 4 bases from J, with 11 bases between. This CDR3 comprises 14 residues. Germline assignment: CDR1 MDHEN and CDR2 SYDVKM.

The V call is TRBV20-1, the J call TRBJ1-4; 7 positions agree with TRBD1. Trimming at V came to 4 bases and at J to 6 bases, leaving 2 bases not matched to a gene. The length of the CDR3 is 12 residues. Germline V gives CDR1 DFQATT, CDR2 SNEGSKA (reference sequence). CDR3 sequence reads: CSANRGDEKLFF. CDR3 coding DNA: TGCAGTGCTAACAGGGGTGATGAAAAACTGTTTTTT.

This chain links TRBV6-2 or TRBV6-3 with TRBJ1-2; perhaps TRBD1 as D (5 bases). From germline, CDR1 is MNHEY and CDR2 SVGEGT. The CDR3 runs to 13 residues. With 7 bases removed from V and 4 bases from J, the gap between germline ends came to 13 bases. The CDR3 sequence: CASNPGHSYGYTF. The CDR3 region has the DNA TGTGCCAGCAACCCAGGACACTCCTATGGCTACACCTTC.

The chain is built from TRBV15 and TRBJ2-1, with D possibly TRBD2 on 6 matching bases. Trimming removed 1 base from V and 7 bases from J, with 17 bases in between. CDR1 is LNHNV and CDR2 is YYDKDF in the germline V gene (reference sequence). The CDR3 spans 16 residues. The CDR3 nucleotides read TGTGCCACCAGCAGAGGCTCACTAGCCCTTGGGAATGAGCAGTTCTTC. Residues: CATSRGSLALGNEQFF. The full variable domain, its missing parts supplied by reference TRBV15 and TRBJ2-1, is DAMVIQNPRYQVTQFGKPVTLSCSQTLNHNVMYWYQQKSSQAPKLLFHYYDKDFNNEADTPDNFQSRRPNTSFCFLDIRSPGLGDTAMYLCATSRGSLALGNEQFFGPGTRLTVL.

The V and J genes are TRBV7-9 and TRBJ2-3; 13 nucleotides align to TRBD2. With V trimmed by 5 bases and J by 5 bases, 4 bases remained unmatched. Germline CDR1 SEHNR, CDR2 FQNEAQ (reference sequence). This CDR3 is 15 amino acids long. CDR3 nucleotide sequence: TGTGCCAGCAGCACTAGCGGGGGGGCCGGAGATACGCAGTATTTT. It yields the protein CASSTSGGAGDTQYF.

V usage is TRBV18 and J usage is TRBJ1-1; 9 positions match TRBD1. The CDR3 has 15 residues. The trim removed 3 bases at V and 4 bases at J, leaving 6 bases unmatched. Per the germline V gene, CDR1 is KGHSH and CDR2 is LQKENI. CDR3 loop: CASSPGTGTTTEAFF. The CDR3 nucleotides read TGTGCCAGCTCACCGGGGACAGGGACTACCACTGAAGCTTTCTTT.

This chain connects TRBV2 to TRBJ1-2; TRBD1 is a possible D gene (5 bases). Germline CDR1 SNHLY, CDR2 FYNNEI. V lost 6 bases and J 8 bases, leaving 19 bases between the germline ends. The CDR3 spans 14 residues. The CDR3 DNA follows: TGTGCCAGCAGGCTACAGAAGGACAAGTCGGGCTACACCTTC. Its protein is CASRLQKDKSGYTF.